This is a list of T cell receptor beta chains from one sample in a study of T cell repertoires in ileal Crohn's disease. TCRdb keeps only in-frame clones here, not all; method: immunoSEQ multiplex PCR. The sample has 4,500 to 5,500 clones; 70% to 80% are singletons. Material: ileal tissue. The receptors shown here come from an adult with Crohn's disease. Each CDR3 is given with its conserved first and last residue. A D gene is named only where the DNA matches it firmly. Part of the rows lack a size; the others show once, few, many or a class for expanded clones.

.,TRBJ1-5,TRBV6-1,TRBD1,TGTGCCAGCTTCGGGACAGGGGGTTCAAATCAGCCCCAGCATTTT,CASFGTGGSNQPQHF
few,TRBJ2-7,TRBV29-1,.,TGCAGCGTGACCCCCGGGGGAAGCTACGAGCAGTACTTC,CSVTPGGSYEQYF
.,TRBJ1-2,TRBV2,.,TGTGCCAGCAGCGAAGCCCAGCGGTTACTCTATGGCTACACCTTC,CASSEAQRLLYGYTF
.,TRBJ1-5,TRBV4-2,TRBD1,TGTGCCAGCAGCCAAGATCTGGGGACAGGGGCTAGCAATCAGCCCCAGCATTTT,CASSQDLGTGASNQPQHF
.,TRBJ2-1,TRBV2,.,TGTGCCAGCTGCACTTCCAGGGGAGGGGAGCAGTTCTTC,CASCTSRGGEQFF
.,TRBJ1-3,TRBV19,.,TGTGCCAGTAGCGGGCGACAGGAGGTAATCTCTGGAAACACCATATATTTT,CASSGRQEVISGNTIYF
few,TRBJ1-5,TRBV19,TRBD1,TGTGCCAGTAGTAGCCGGGACAGGAATTTCAATCAGCCCCAGCATTTT,CASSSRDRNFNQPQHF
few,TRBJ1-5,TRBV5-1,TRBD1,TGCGCCAGCAGATTAGACAGGGATGGGCCCCAGCATTTT,CASRLDRDGPQHF
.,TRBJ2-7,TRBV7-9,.,TGTGCCAGCAGGGAGGGGATCTCCTACGAGCAGTACTTC,CASREGISYEQYF
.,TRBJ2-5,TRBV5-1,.,TGCGCCAGCAGCTACGGACAGATCCAAGAGACCCAGTACTTC,CASSYGQIQETQYF
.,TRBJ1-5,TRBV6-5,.,TGTGCCAGCAGTTTCGACAGTAATCAGCCCCAGCATTTT,CASSFDSNQPQHF
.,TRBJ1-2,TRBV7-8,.,TGTGCCAGCAGCTTAGGCCCCAGGGAAGGTGGCTACACCTTC,CASSLGPREGGYTF
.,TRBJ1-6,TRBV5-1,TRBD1,TGCGCCAGCAGCCCGGGACAGAGTAATTCACCCCTCCACTTT,CASSPGQSNSPLHF